The T cell receptor beta chain under discussion was sequenced for a study of a mutant IDH1 vaccine in newly diagnosed glioma. Study overall: Former treatment meant radiotherapy, temozolomide, or both; the majority had gotten both.

Sequencing used immunoSEQ multiplex PCR; TCRdb keeps in-frame clones, though not all of them. Here the sample spans around 50,000 clones, around four fifths being singletons. Whole-study findings and limits: Seemingly, top peripheral T cell clonotype changes bore no relation to pseudoprogression.

With V trimmed by 4 bases and J by 13 bases, 9 bases remained unmatched. Per germline, CDR1 SNHLY and CDR2 FYNNEI. The CDR3 extends over 14 amino acids. The time point denotes: week 35, safety follow-up. Every vaccine dose comprised 300 ug of mutant IDH1 20-mer peptide plus topical imiquimod. Each donor presented with a new WHO grade 3 or 4 astrocytoma that tested IDH1-mutant and showed ATRX loss. As for this clone: No antigen is known for it.

The sample was PBMCs, taken from a glioma patient whose treatment included an IDH1 peptide vaccine. The clonotype was recovered from a woman under 30 with glioma. V gene TRBV2 combines with J gene TRBJ2-1, with 11 bases fitting TRBD2. The CDR3: CASSGIAGGPVQFF. In DNA form, the CDR3 reads TGTGCCAGCAGTGGAATAGCGGGAGGGCCAGTACAGTTCTTC.